This TCR beta chain was documented in a study of T cell responses to AZD1222 COVID-19 vaccine. Method: immunoSEQ multiplex PCR; TCRdb's copy keeps in-frame clones and lacks some. The sample carries over 65,000 clones, about nine tenths recorded once. Trimming stripped 0 bases from V and 5 bases from J, with 12 bases between. This CDR3 has 15 amino acids. The germline CDR1 and CDR2 sequences are LGHNA and YNFKEQ. V is TRBV4-2 and J is TRBJ2-3; D is possibly TRBD2 (6 bases). The TCR sequence derives from an adult who received the AZD1222 COVID-19 vaccine. The sample here was peripheral blood, taken 28 days after the second AZD1222 dose. The CDR3 region is CASSQEGRGGDTQYF. CDR3 sequence (DNA): TGTGCCAGCAGCCAAGAAGGGCGGGGAGGAGATACGCAGTATTTT.